This TCR beta chain appears in the sequencing data of a study of T cells after yellow fever vaccination. Study-level results: Abundant contaminating clonotypes from the bulk population could appear in FACS-sorted repertoires.

This CDR3 has 17 residues. V was clipped by 1 base and J by 0 bases, with 12 bases between them. Germline values: CDR1 LGHDT, CDR2 YNNKEL (reference sequence). TCRdb used MiXCR to reprocess the 5' RACE reads, holding one entry per CDR3 protein. This table holds a few hundred thousand distinct CDR3 sequences, approximately 16% found once. Note on this clonotype: Its specificity is not known.

This specimen consisted of PBMCs, obtained 5 days after the first yellow fever vaccination. The chain combines TRBV3-1 with TRBJ1-4; D not certain. This TCR derives from a man aged 18 to 30 who received the YFV17D yellow fever vaccine. CDR3 protein: CASSQGPGIATNEKLFF. Here the CDR3 DNA reads TGTGCCAGCAGCCAAGGCCCGGGGATTGCAACTAATGAAAAACTGTTTTTT. The entire variable domain, with the rest obtained from reference TRBV3-1 and TRBJ1-4, is as follows: DTAVSQTPKYLVTQMGNDKSIKCEQNLGHDTMYWYKQDSKKFLKIMFSYNNKELIINETVPNRFSPKSPDKAHLNLHINSLELGDSAVYFCASSQGPGIATNEKLFFGSGTQLSVL.